This entry lists 24 T cell receptor beta chains sequenced from one sample in a study of shared clonotypes between healthy human individuals. The method was immunoSEQ multiplex PCR; TCRdb's version includes in-frame clones alone and lacks a portion of them. This repertoire shows more than 1,200,000 clones, just under 99% found once; its top ten account for 0.3% to 0.45%. Sequencing input: naive CD4+ T cells sorted from blood. Subset noted: CD45RA+ positively selected. The source is a man aged 25 to 40 in good health.

This chain uses TRBV11-3 with TRBJ2-1, with 8 bases fitting TRBD2. V was clipped by 6 bases and J by 2 bases; unmatched bases: 12. Germline lookup yields CDR1 SGHNT and CDR2 YENEEA. The CDR3 extends over 17 amino acids. The chain's CDR3 is CASSPFPAGAAYNEQFF. CDR3 DNA: TGTGCCAGCAGTCCCTTTCCAGCGGGAGCAGCCTACAATGAGCAGTTCTTC.

V is TRBV7-9 and J is TRBJ2-7, with D possibly being TRBD2 (6 bases). The CDR3 spans 15 residues. Germline assignment: CDR1 SEHNR and CDR2 FQNEAQ (reference sequence). V shed 5 bases and J shed 2 bases, with 16 bases lying between them. CDR3 amino acids: CASSPGNGSPYEQYF. The DNA of the CDR3 is TGTGCCAGCAGCCCAGGGAACGGGAGCCCCTACGAGCAGTACTTC.

The chain carries TRBV5-1 and TRBJ2-5; D remains ambiguous. From germline, CDR1 is SGHRS and CDR2 YFSETQ. The CDR3 is made up of 16 amino acids. The germline V and J ends were trimmed by 6 bases and 5 bases, with 23 bases remaining between them. The CDR3 DNA is TGCGCCAGCACCTGGGCAGGAAGGTCCGACAAGGAGACCCAGTACTTC. It encodes CASTWAGRSDKETQYF.

The rearrangement links TRBV6-1 to TRBJ1-1; 8 nucleotides match TRBD1. This CDR3 is 15 amino acids long. With V trimmed by 4 bases and J by 7 bases, 11 bases remained unmatched. Germline CDR1 and CDR2: MNHNS and SASEGT. CDR3 residues: CASSGPRDRRIEAFF. DNA of the CDR3: TGTGCCAGCAGTGGCCCCCGGGACAGGCGGATTGAAGCTTTCTTT.

V and J are TRBV5-8 and TRBJ2-1; unclear D gene. This CDR3 comprises 12 residues. Per germline, CDR1 SGHTS and CDR2 YDEGEE. V shed 1 base and J shed 5 bases, with 4 bases lying between them. The CDR3 reads CASSLIHNEQFF. CDR3 bases: TGTGCCAGCAGCTTGATTCACAATGAGCAGTTCTTC.

About this clone: The same CDR3 can be traced to other DNA sequences in this sample. The chain combines TRBV5-1 with TRBJ2-2; D is undetermined. The CDR3 has 13 residues. Trimming left V 4 bases short and J 4 bases short, with 8 bases between. CDR1 is SGHRS, CDR2 YFSETQ, per germline. CDR3 coding DNA: TGCGCCAGCAGCCCCGGCGGCACCGGGGAGCTGTTTTTT. Translation gives CASSPGGTGELFF. The variable domain in full, with the rest retrieved from reference TRBV5-1 and TRBJ2-2, is KAGVTQTPRYLIKTRGQQVTLSCSPISGHRSVSWYQQTPGQGLQFLFEYFSETQRNKGNFPGRFSGRQFSNSRSEMNVSTLELGDSALYLCASSPGGTGELFFGEGSRLTVL.

V is TRBV5-6 and J is TRBJ2-7, with D tentatively TRBD1 (5 bases). CDR1 is SGHDT and CDR2 is YYEEEE in the germline V gene. The V end lost 4 bases, the J end lost 9 bases, and 26 bases lay between the germline ends. The CDR3 contains 16 residues. CDR3 protein: CASSLPRTGERVGQYF. CDR3 coding DNA: TGTGCCAGCAGCCTGCCGCGCACAGGTGAAAGAGTCGGGCAGTACTTC.

The genes are TRBV5-1 and TRBJ2-5; TRBD2 matches at 13 bases. The germline CDR1 and CDR2 sequences are SGHRS and YFSETQ. The ends lost 4 bases at V and 4 bases at J; junction bases unmatched: 7. The CDR3 extends over 16 amino acids. DNA of the CDR3: TGCGCCAGCAGCCCAGGACTAGCGGGAGTCGGAGAGACCCAGTACTTC. Its translation is CASSPGLAGVGETQYF.

The rearrangement joins TRBV5-6 to TRBJ2-1, with a tentative D call TRBD1 (6 bases). From germline, CDR1 is SGHDT and CDR2 YYEEEE. This CDR3 region has 15 residues. V shed 4 bases and J shed 4 bases, with 15 bases lying between them. The CDR3 here is CASSLGGAVYNEQFF. The CDR3 DNA reads as TGTGCCAGCAGCCTAGGGGGAGCGGTTTACAATGAGCAGTTCTTC.

The gene calls are TRBV9 and TRBJ2-2, with unresolved D. Germline V gene lookup returns CDR1 SGDLS and CDR2 YYNGEE. This CDR3 contains 14 residues. Trimming took off 3 bases at V and 4 bases at J, with 10 bases between the two ends. The CDR3 reads CASSAVLGTGELFF. CDR3 nucleotides: TGTGCCAGCAGCGCCGTTTTGGGCACCGGGGAGCTGTTTTTT.

This clone was counted a single time. V gene TRBV10-2 combines with J gene TRBJ2-7; D not resolved. The V gene lost 6 bases and the J gene lost 1 base, with 10 bases spanning the gap. CDR1 and CDR2 (germline): WSHSY, SAAADI. The CDR3 is 13 amino acids. The CDR3 loop reads CASSPFRSYEQYF. In DNA, the CDR3 is TGCGCCAGCAGCCCTTTTAGGTCCTACGAGCAGTACTTC.

The CDR3 coding sequence is TGTGCCAGCAGCTTTGTGGAGGGCAACGAGCAGTACTTC. Its protein is CASSFVEGNEQYF. The chain carries TRBV11-2 and TRBJ2-7, with D tentatively TRBD2 (6 bases). V gave up 3 bases and J gave up 5 bases, with 11 bases separating them. Germline CDR1 and CDR2: SGHAT and FQNNGV. CDR3 length equals 13 residues. Supplemented by reference TRBV11-2 and TRBJ2-7, the full variable domain reads EAGVAQSPRYKIIEKRQSVAFWCNPISGHATLYWYQQILGQGPKLLIQFQNNGVVDDSQLPKDRFSAERLKGVDSTLKIQPAKLEDSAVYLCASSFVEGNEQYFGPGTRLTVT.

Notes on this clone: Other DNA sequences in the same sample also yield this CDR3. The V and J genes are TRBV18 and TRBJ2-5, with D hard to call. V lost 3 bases and J lost 0, with 2 bases in between. This CDR3 has 12 amino acids. Per the germline V gene, CDR1 is KGHSH and CDR2 is LQKENI. The CDR3 is CASSPYQETQYF. CDR3 in DNA: TGTGCCAGCTCACCTTACCAAGAGACCCAGTACTTC.

This chain links TRBV7-3 with TRBJ2-5; maybe TRBD2 (5 bases). CDR1 and CDR2 (germline): SGHTA, FQGTGA. V was shortened by 0 bases and J by 5 bases, with 13 bases between the two germline ends. The CDR3 totals 15 residues. CDR3: CASSLTPGRGETQYF. In DNA, the CDR3 is TGTGCCAGCAGCTTAACGCCGGGGAGAGGGGAGACCCAGTACTTC. Full variable domain (missing parts from reference TRBV7-3 and TRBJ2-5): GAGVSQTPSNKVTEKGKYVELRCDPISGHTALYWYRQSLGQGPEFLIYFQGTGAADDSGLPNDRFFAVRPEGSVSTLKIQRTERGDSAVYLCASSLTPGRGETQYFGPGTRLLVL.

The J gene is TRBJ2-3, the V gene TRBV7-7, with TRBD2 matching 10 bases. The CDR3 has 17 amino acids. The germline CDR1 and CDR2 sequences are SSHAT and FNYEAQ (reference sequence). The chain's CDR3 is CASSSSSGRSRPDTQYF. The CDR3 DNA is TGTGCTAGCTCCTCCTCTAGCGGGAGATCCCGTCCAGATACGCAGTATTTT. Looking up the rest from reference TRBV7-7 and TRBJ2-3 gives the full variable domain: GAGVSQSPRYKVTKRGQDVTLRCDPISSHATLYWYQQALGQGPEFLTYFNYEAQPDKSGLPSDRFSAERPEGSISTLTIQRTEQRDSAMYRCASSSSSGRSRPDTQYFGPGTRLTVL.

This clone has just one count. The J gene is TRBJ2-1, the V gene TRBV2; TRBD2 matches at 10 bases. The CDR3 is 15 residues long. V dropped 5 bases and J dropped 9; count of bases not matched to a gene: 10. CDR1 and CDR2 (germline): SNHLY, FYNNEI. The CDR3 DNA sequence: TGTGCCAGCAGTATACTAAGCGGGAGGGCCATTGAGCAGTTCTTC. Protein: CASSILSGRAIEQFF.

This chain uses TRBV7-8 with TRBJ1-4; D is perhaps TRBD1 (6 bases). The V end lost 4 bases, the J end lost 7 bases, and 16 bases lay between the germline ends. The CDR3 is made up of 15 amino acids. Germline CDR1 and CDR2: SGHVS and FQNEAQ. Here the CDR3 DNA reads TGTGCCAGCAGCTCCGGGACACGGGCATTTGAAAAACTGTTTTTT. This encodes CASSSGTRAFEKLFF.

The sample holds one count of this clone. J is TRBJ2-1 and V is TRBV30, with D perhaps matching TRBD1 (6 bases). The CDR3 loop spans 14 amino acids. V lost 3 bases to trimming and J lost 9 bases, with 18 bases between them. Germline values: CDR1 GTSNPN, CDR2 SVGIG (reference sequence). This chain's CDR3 is CAWRTRNRVAEQFF. The CDR3 nucleotides read TGTGCCTGGAGGACCCGGAACAGGGTAGCTGAGCAGTTCTTC.

V and J are TRBV21-1 and TRBJ1-1; the D segment call TRBD1 is taken from the table without a DNA check. TRBV21-1 is recorded as a pseudogene. This CDR3 comprises 16 residues. The CDR3: CASSKGTGTMVTEAFF. The CDR3, as DNA: TGTGCCAGCAGCAAAGGGACAGGGACTATGGTCACTGAAGCTTTCTTT.

The chain combines TRBV4-3 with TRBJ2-7; D is undetermined. The CDR3 has 19 amino acids. The germline gives CDR1 LGHNA, CDR2 YSLEER. Trimming shortened V by 1 base and J by 0 bases, and 22 bases separated the two germline ends. For the CDR3, the DNA is TGCGCCAGCAGCCAAGTAGTCGGCTCTATTTCCCCTTTCTCCTACGAGCAGTACTTC. Translation gives CASSQVVGSISPFSYEQYF.

J is TRBJ2-7 and V is TRBV4-2; the match to TRBD2 covers 12 bases. This CDR3 is 14 amino acids long. Trimming cost V 8 bases and J 6 bases; bases outside gene matches: 8. Germline V gene data show CDR1 as LGHNA and CDR2 as YNFKEQ. The CDR3 here is CASSRGLAGREQYF. The CDR3 bases are TGTGCCAGCTCACGGGGACTAGCGGGTCGCGAGCAGTACTTC.

A word on this clone: Other DNA sequences of this sample code for an identical CDR3. This chain uses TRBV5-1 with TRBJ1-1, with D perhaps matching TRBD1 (5 bases). Trimming cost V 4 bases and J 0 bases, with 10 bases left between them. The CDR3 is 14 amino acids. From germline, CDR1 is SGHRS and CDR2 YFSETQ. The CDR3 bases are TGCGCCAGCAGCCCAGACAGAATGAACACTGAAGCTTTCTTT. This encodes CASSPDRMNTEAFF.

CDR3 amino acids: CASSPSSARGYIQYF. In DNA form, the CDR3 reads TGTGCCAGCAGCCCAAGTTCGGCCCGGGGATACATTCAGTACTTC. The chain is built from TRBV9 and TRBJ2-4, with D perhaps matching TRBD2 (5 bases). The CDR3 consists of 15 residues. The ends were cut back, 4 bases at V and 8 bases at J, with 19 bases in the middle. Germline V gene lookup returns CDR1 SGDLS and CDR2 YYNGEE. The complete variable domain, with remaining parts taken from reference TRBV9 and TRBJ2-4, reads DSGVTQTPKHLITATGQRVTLRCSPRSGDLSVYWYQQSLDQGLQFLIQYYNGEERAKGNILERFSAQQFPDLHSELNLSSLELGDSALYFCASSPSSARGYIQYFGAGTRLSVL.

The V call is TRBV6-5, the J call TRBJ1-2; no reliable D call. This CDR3 spans 13 amino acids. V lost 5 bases to trimming and J lost 4 bases, with 11 bases between them. Germline CDR1 MNHEY, CDR2 SVGAGI. CDR3 amino acids: CASSKHDRYGYTF. The CDR3 DNA sequence: TGTGCCAGCAGTAAACACGATCGCTATGGCTACACCTTC.